The next 8 T cell receptor beta chains were all read from a single sample in a study of blood T cells in healthy people across ages. PCR was performed a second time for roughly 6 to 12 cycles using a sample-barcoded 5' primer and a J-beta primer mix. MiXCR, run by TCRdb on the 5' RACE reads, gives a single entry per CDR3 protein. The repertoire consists of over 600,000 distinct CDR3 sequences, with approximately 40% occurring once and the leading ten covering 25% to 35%. Sequenced: blood. All receptors come from a man aged 80 or over in good health.

The chain uses TRBV7-2 and TRBJ1-5, with 8 nucleotides matching TRBD1. The V and J ends lost 0 bases and 6 bases, in that order; junction bases with no gene match: 13. CDR1 is SGHTA, CDR2 FQGNSA, per germline. CDR3 size: 18 residues. Here the CDR3 reads CASSLAISGGEVIQPQHF. As DNA, the CDR3 is TGTGCCAGCAGCTTAGCGATCTCAGGGGGCGAGGTAATTCAGCCCCAGCATTTT.

The V call is TRBV7-8, the J call TRBJ2-6, with D possibly being TRBD1 (6 bases). This CDR3 is 16 amino acids long. The germline V and J ends were trimmed by 6 bases and 0 bases, with 12 bases remaining between them. CDR1 and CDR2 from the germline V gene are SGHVS and FQNEAQ. CDR3: CASRRQAGSGANVLTF. DNA for the CDR3: TGTGCCAGCAGGAGACAGGCCGGCTCTGGGGCCAACGTCCTGACTTTC.

This chain links TRBV25-1 with TRBJ2-3, with TRBD2 matching 11 bases. The germline CDR1 and CDR2 sequences are MGHDK and SYGVNS. J gave up 5 bases and V 3 bases, and 7 bases lay outside the gene matches. This CDR3 is 16 amino acids long. CDR3 loop: CASSDGGGLAGDTQYF. In nucleotides, the CDR3 is TGTGCCAGCAGTGACGGGGGAGGACTAGCGGGAGATACGCAGTATTTT.

This clonotype was seen repeatedly, ten times or more. The chain combines TRBV12-3 or TRBV12-4 with TRBJ2-5; perhaps TRBD1 as D (6 bases). The CDR3 is 13 residues long. The ends were cut back, 7 bases at V and 7 bases at J, with 16 bases in the middle. CDR3 in amino acids: CASTLRGIGTQYF. The CDR3, as DNA: TGTGCCAGCACGCTGAGGGGGATCGGGACCCAGTACTTC.

The chain uses TRBV7-9 and TRBJ2-7; 8 nucleotides match TRBD2. Germline CDR1 is SEHNR and CDR2 is FQNEAQ (reference sequence). The V and J ends lost 2 bases and 2 bases, in that order; junction bases with no gene match: 5. CDR3 length equals 15 residues. The DNA for the CDR3 is TGTGCCAGCAGCTTATTGAGCGGGAGCACCTACGAGCAGTACTTC. It specifies CASSLLSGSTYEQYF. Drawing the rest from reference TRBV7-9 and TRBJ2-7, the complete variable domain is DTGVSQNPRHKITKRGQNVTFRCDPISEHNRLYWYRQTLGQGPEFLTYFQNEAQLEKSRLLSDRFSAERPKGSFSTLEIQRTEQGDSAMYLCASSLLSGSTYEQYFGPGTRLTVT.

The chain is built from TRBV20-1 and TRBJ2-3, with D possibly TRBD2 on 6 matching bases. Germline V gives CDR1 DFQATT, CDR2 SNEGSKA (reference sequence). The CDR3 contains 11 residues. V gave up 5 bases and J gave up 11 bases, with 14 bases separating them. This CDR3 reads CSAPNTGVQYF. The CDR3 nucleotides are TGCAGTGCTCCAAACACGGGGGTGCAGTATTTT.

This chain joins TRBV20-1 and TRBJ2-4, with a possible D match to TRBD1 (6 bases). The J call may be in error: the DNA end matches TRBJ2-7 better. The length of the CDR3 is 14 residues. Germline CDR1 is DFQATT and CDR2 is SNEGSKA (reference sequence). As DNA, the CDR3 is TGCAGTGCTAGAGGCCACACAGGGATGGGCGAGCAGTACTTC. This encodes CSARGHTGMGEQYF.

The rearrangement joins TRBV6-1 to TRBJ2-1; 12 bases align to TRBD2. The germline V gene has CDR1 MNHNS and CDR2 SASEGT. V shed 4 bases, J shed 2 bases, and the junction held 0 bases outside the gene matches. The CDR3 contains 15 residues. The CDR3 is CASSGLAGAYNEQFF. The DNA of the CDR3 is TGTGCCAGCAGTGGACTAGCGGGGGCCTACAATGAGCAGTTCTTC.